This section outlines one T cell receptor beta chain sequence together with its context. This clone turned up a few times. Its antigen is not yet known. No base qualities exist here, and no much larger clone lies one base off it. The entry originates in a study of beta chain features in type 1 diabetes (dated by TCRdb to the late 2010s). The study in broad terms: Mean age, gender distribution, total cell number and subset yield did not differ between patients and healthy donors. Across all samples, fewer than 110,000,000 sorted cells were examined, and cell number per subset correlated strongly with RNA yield. The study compared TCRB repertoires of sorted circulating CD4+ T cell subsets between recently diagnosed type 1 diabetes patients and matched healthy donors. Naive and central memory subsets were obtained from all 30 or so donors, but regulatory and stem cell-like memory subsets were isolated from only 8 patients and roughly 8 healthy donors. Here is what the overall study found, with its caveats: At VDJ recombination sites, type 1 diabetes patients had fewer insertions and more deleted nucleotides, which implies abnormalities in thymic rearrangement. Shorter templates might have been favored by PCR, but patient and control samples were amplified and corrected together, so both groups would have been affected equally by any skew. Naive, central memory and regulatory TCRB repertoires appeared to be more similar among patients than among healthy donors. Because small numbers of individuals were included in the HLA sub-analyses, any influence of HLA type on TCRB rearrangement was left unresolved. In all four CD4+ subsets, TCRB CDR3 length was moderately but significantly shorter in type 1 diabetes patients. Because cDNA was sequenced instead of genomic DNA, highly expressing activated cells could be over-represented, though the groups showed no difference in activation or CD3 levels.

Each donor gave one peripheral blood draw, averaging about 100 mL, which was collected into heparinised tubes. Using a panel that included CD45RO, CCR7, CD25, CD127, CD95 and CD27, naive, central memory, regulatory and stem cell-like memory CD4+ T cells were sorted on a BD FACSAria II. Every sorted population had a purity above 98%. PBMCs were isolated right away by Lymphoprep density gradient centrifugation and were stained directly, without culture. So that batch effects would be minimized, each experiment stained and sorted samples in pairs, pairing one healthy donor with one patient. Compared with germline, V lacks 0 bases and J lacks 6 bases; bases without a gene match: 5. Per the germline V gene, SGDLS is the CDR1 and YYNGEE is the CDR2. There are 15 amino acids in the CDR3, from cysteine to phenylalanine inclusive. Only CDR3 DNA remains: 45 bases, in frame from the first base. All of the isolated RNA was reverse transcribed with the High Capacity cDNA Reverse Transcription Kit, so expressed TCRB transcripts were sequenced. Naive, central memory and regulatory T cell samples underwent deep immunoSEQ sequencing, averaging about 3.5 million total reads per sample. Sorted cells were lysed in RLT buffer and RNA was extracted with DNase-treated RNeasy Micro or Mini kits, depending on cell number. Each cell subset was processed on its own to prevent cross-contamination, while patient and healthy donor samples were processed together. Using the immunoSEQ multiplex PCR, TCRB sequences were amplified from cDNA into 87-bp fragments spanning the CDR3 region. The amplicons were sequenced using the Illumina HiSeq platform. From the authors' description of their analysis: PCR bias was computationally corrected using synthetic template baselines, reads within Hamming distance 2 were collapsed, and singletons that could not be merged were discarded. Reads were aligned to IMGT to assign V, D and J genes, CDR3 length, and insertions or deletions at six rearrangement sites. Clonotype counts were normalized to sorted cell number within each subset before computing true diversity and Gini coefficients with the tcR R package. Repertoire sharing was quantified using the overlap coefficient calculated on TCRB nucleotide sequences. This is the immuneACCESS table as TCRdb keeps it, with only in-frame sequences that have V and J called. A part of the clones is gone; compared with another copy, unresolved V genes explain less than half, and the rest is unexplained. The V and J calls and clone size were taken over from that table, and D and trimming were inferred from the DNA. This sample lists over 150,000 clones; about an eighth were detected once. 0.62% of the sample rests with the top ten.

The receptor's source is a woman between 18 and 30 years old in good health. The chain uses TRBV9 and TRBJ2-1; TRBD2 matches 8 bases in the middle. The sample comprised central memory CD4+ T cells from blood. CDR3 protein: CASSVGGLGRNEQFF. DNA sequence: TGTGCCAGCAGCGTAGGGGGACTAGGCCGCAATGAGCAGTTCTTC.